This is a list of T cell receptor beta chains from one sample in a study of cytomegalovirus exposure and HLA in healthy donors. Assay: immunoSEQ multiplex PCR; the TCRdb copy retains only in-frame clones and omits some. The profile shows over 150,000 clones, around four fifths of them singletons. The sample was PBMCs. The receptors here all came from a woman aged 55-69 years in good health and CMV-seropositive. Both conserved end residues are part of each CDR3. Each record gives: D gene, V gene, clone size, J gene, CDR3 DNA, CDR3 protein. D genes are given only for firm matches. Where a row states a size, it is once, few, many or the class of an expanded clone; other rows omit it.

TRBD2	TRBV28	-	TRBJ2-3	TGTGCCAGCAGCCTTAGCGGGGGGGCAAGGACGCAGTATTTT	CASSLSGGARTQYF
TRBD1	TRBV28	many	TRBJ1-1	TGTGCCAGCAGAGACAGGGGGGCCACTGAAGCTTTCTTT	CASRDRGATEAFF
-	TRBV7-9	-	TRBJ2-7	TGTGCCAGCAGCTCCCTGTCCGGGATTTCCTACGAGCAGTACTTC	CASSSLSGISYEQYF
-	TRBV20-1	-	TRBJ2-7	TGCAGTGCTCCAGGAACCTACGAGCAGTACTTC	CSAPGTYEQYF
-	TRBV6-5	-	TRBJ1-5	TGTGCCAGCAGTTACTCGATCAGTTATCAGCCCCAGCATTTT	CASSYSISYQPQHF
-	TRBV19	-	TRBJ2-4	TGTGCCAGCGGAAAACAGGGGACGGGAGCCAAAAACAGTCAGTACTTC	CASGKQGTGAKNSQYF
-	TRBV5-1	-	TRBJ2-1	TGCGCCAGCAGCTCCGAGGGTTTATGGGAGCAGTTCTTC	CASSSEGLWEQFF
TRBD2	TRBV9	few	TRBJ2-1	TGTGCCAGCAGCGTAGTAAGTCCCCTACTAGCGGACCCCCCCAGTGAGCAGTTCTTC	CASSVVSPLLADPPSEQFF
-	TRBV7-9	-	TRBJ1-1	TGTGCCAGCAGCTTAAGCGGGGGGTTTGGAACGAACACTGAAGCTTTCTTT	CASSLSGGFGTNTEAFF
-	TRBV11-2	-	TRBJ2-7	TGTGCCAGCAGCTCCCGGGCCTCAGGGCCCGAGCAGTACTTC	CASSSRASGPEQYF
-	TRBV19	few	TRBJ1-1	TGTGCCAGTAGTAATCAGGGGACGAACACTGAAGCTTTCTTT	CASSNQGTNTEAFF
TRBD1	TRBV30	-	TRBJ1-4	TGTGCCTGGGGGGGTCCGGGACAGGGAGGTGAAAAACTGTTTTTT	CAWGGPGQGGEKLFF
TRBD1	TRBV7-3	-	TRBJ1-2	TGTGCCAGCAGCCGCCAGGGACAGGGGATAGATGGCTACACCTTC	CASSRQGQGIDGYTF
-	TRBV18	-	TRBJ2-4	TGTGCCAGCTCACTATTCGACAGGTTGGCCAAAAACATTCAGTACTTC	CASSLFDRLAKNIQYF
-	TRBV5-1	once	TRBJ2-1	TGCGCCAGCAGCTTGGCCAGCTACAATGAGCAGTTCTTC	CASSLASYNEQFF
TRBD1	TRBV27	-	TRBJ1-4	TGTGCCAGCAGTGTCTACTTAGGGGGCGGCAATGAAAAACTGTTTTTT	CASSVYLGGGNEKLFF
-	TRBV5-6	-	TRBJ1-5	TGTGCCAGCAGCCCCCGGACAGCTAATCAGCCCCAGCATTTT	CASSPRTANQPQHF
TRBD1	TRBV29-1	-	TRBJ2-3	TGCAGCGGTTTAGACAGGGGGTGGTCAGATACGCAGTATTTT	CSGLDRGWSDTQYF
-	TRBV11-2	-	TRBJ2-2	TGTGCCAGCAGCTTAGGGGGCGGCACCGACGGGGAGCTGTTTTTT	CASSLGGGTDGELFF
-	TRBV18	-	TRBJ1-3	TGTGCCAGCTCACCACTGAGACTCCAAAGCTCTGGAAACACCATATATTTT	CASSPLRLQSSGNTIYF
-	TRBV6-5	-	TRBJ1-6	TGTGCCAGCAGTTACTCGGGCAGATATAATTCACCCCTCCACTTT	CASSYSGRYNSPLHF
TRBD2	TRBV7-3	once	TRBJ2-7	TGTGCCAGCAGCTTAGATAGTGGTGGGACTAGGGCCTACGAGCAGTACTTC	CASSLDSGGTRAYEQYF
-	TRBV2	few	TRBJ2-2	TGTGCCAGCAGTGGGCTAGGCTTCGCGAACACCGGGGAGCTGTTTTTT	CASSGLGFANTGELFF
-	TRBV20-1	-	TRBJ1-1	TGCAGTGCTAACAGGGATACTGAAGCTTTCTTT	CSANRDTEAFF
-	TRBV7-6	-	TRBJ1-4	TGTGCCAGCAGCGCCCGGGGGGGGTTGGGTGAAAAACTGTTTTTT	CASSARGGLGEKLFF
-	TRBV19	-	TRBJ2-3	TGTGCCAGTAGTCCCCGGACTAGCACAGATACGCAGTATTTT	CASSPRTSTDTQYF
-	TRBV5-4	-	TRBJ2-2	TGTGCCAGCAGCTTACCCAGGGATGCCGGGGAGCTGTTTTTT	CASSLPRDAGELFF
TRBD1	TRBV30	-	TRBJ1-6	TGTGCCTGGTCGACAGGGGCTAACTCACCCCTCCACTTT	CAWSTGANSPLHF
-	TRBV7-2	once	TRBJ1-5	TGTGCCAGCAGCTTAGACAGGGCACCCAATCAGCCCCAGCATTTT	CASSLDRAPNQPQHF
-	TRBV7-2	-	TRBJ1-4	TGTGCCAGCAGCTTAGGGACAGCTAATGAAAAACTGTTTTTT	CASSLGTANEKLFF
TRBD1	TRBV7-9	-	TRBJ2-1	TGTGCCAGCAGCTACCCCGGGACAGGGATATACAATGAGCAGTTCTTC	CASSYPGTGIYNEQFF
-	TRBV5-4	-	TRBJ2-7	TGTGCCAGCAGACCCGACTACCTTGGGCCCTACGAGCAGTACTTC	CASRPDYLGPYEQYF
-	TRBV4-1	-	TRBJ1-5	TGCGCCAGCAGCCAGAACACCCGGGGGTTGAATCAGCCCCAGCATTTT	CASSQNTRGLNQPQHF
-	TRBV11-2	-	TRBJ1-5	TGTGCCAGCAGCCTGGACGGGAAGAGCAATCAGCCCCAGCATTTT	CASSLDGKSNQPQHF
-	TRBV27	-	TRBJ1-1	TGTGCCAGCAGTCCCTGGACAGTGAACACTGAAGCTTTCTTT	CASSPWTVNTEAFF
-	TRBV2	-	TRBJ1-2	TGTGCCAGCAGAGAGGGGGTCTCTGGCTACACCTTC	CASREGVSGYTF
-	TRBV6-5	-	TRBJ2-1	TGTGCCAGCAGTTACCGGGGGAAAGGATATGAGCAGTTCTTC	CASSYRGKGYEQFF
-	TRBV7-2	few	TRBJ1-6	TGTGCCAGCAGCTTAGGGGCAGGGCGGAATTCACCCCTCCACTTT	CASSLGAGRNSPLHF
TRBD1	TRBV5-1	-	TRBJ2-3	TGCGCCAGCAGCCCGGGACAGCCCACAGATACGCAGTATTTT	CASSPGQPTDTQYF
-	TRBV9	-	TRBJ2-7	TGTGCCAGGAGGACAGGGACTACCCACGAGCAGTACTTC	CARRTGTTHEQYF
TRBD2	TRBV30	-	TRBJ2-2	TGTGCCTGGACCACCGGACTAGCTGGCGGGGGGGAGCTGTTTTTT	CAWTTGLAGGGELFF
TRBD1	TRBV5-1	-	TRBJ1-3	TGCGCCAGCAGTTATGGACAGGGAGGGAGCTCTGGAAACACCATATATTTT	CASSYGQGGSSGNTIYF
TRBD2	TRBV4-2	-	TRBJ2-5	TGTGCCAGCAGCCAAGGGGGCCAACTAGCGGGGTATAATCAAGAGACCCAGTACTTC	CASSQGGQLAGYNQETQYF
TRBD1	TRBV28	-	TRBJ2-7	TGTGCCAGCAGTCCCCCCGGGACAGGGTTTTTCGAGCAGTACTTC	CASSPPGTGFFEQYF
-	TRBV27	once	TRBJ2-7	TGTGCCAGCAGACCCGCGGGCAGTACGGACGAGCAGTACTTC	CASRPAGSTDEQYF
-	TRBV5-1	-	TRBJ2-1	TGCGCCAGCAGCTTGGGACTTGGATCCGGTGAGCAGTTCTTC	CASSLGLGSGEQFF
TRBD1	TRBV7-9	few	TRBJ1-4	TGTGCCAGCAGCCGAACGGGGACAGCTAATGAAAAACTGTTTTTT	CASSRTGTANEKLFF
TRBD2	TRBV4-2	once	TRBJ2-3	TGTGCCAGCAGCCCTAGCGGGGGGGCTGCAGATACGCAGTATTTT	CASSPSGGAADTQYF
TRBD1	TRBV28	-	TRBJ1-5	TGTGCCAGCAGTAAGGGACAGGGCGATCAGCCCCAGCATTTT	CASSKGQGDQPQHF
-	TRBV6-5	few	TRBJ1-1	TGTGCCAGCAGCTTCCAGCGGGCCACTGAAGCTTTCTTT	CASSFQRATEAFF
-	TRBV7-9	-	TRBJ1-1	TGTGCCAGCAGCTTAGACAGCCGGTTCTTT	CASSLDSRFF
-	TRBV7-2	few	TRBJ2-2	TGTGCCAGCAGCCCACAGGGGGGGACCGGGGAGCTGTTTTTT	CASSPQGGTGELFF
TRBD1	TRBV13	-	TRBJ2-7	TGTGCCAGCAGTCGGGACAGGGAGACGTACGAGCAGTACTTC	CASSRDRETYEQYF